Listed below are T cell receptor beta chains from one sample, sequenced in a study of HIV-infected patients and healthy controls. MiXCR was run by TCRdb on the 5' RACE reads, yielding one entry per CDR3 protein. This sample carries around 20,000 distinct CDR3 sequences, roughly 9.5% of them seen once, and the ten largest clones take 5.5% to 7.5%. The sequenced sample was blood. The source is an adult in good health. CDR3s include the opening cysteine and the closing phenylalanine or tryptophan. A D gene is named only where the DNA matches it firmly. Expanded clones get a size class; other rows say once, few or many, or leave the size out.

D	size	V	J	CDR3	DNA
-	many	TRBV7-9	TRBJ2-1	CASSSNYNEQFF	TGTGCCAGCAGCTCTAACTACAATGAGCAGTTCTTC
-	-	TRBV29-1	TRBJ2-1	CSVAGRLQSVEQFF	TGCAGCGTTGCGGGCAGGTTACAATCTGTTGAGCAGTTCTTC
-	few	TRBV10-3	TRBJ2-2	CAINERNTGELFF	TGTGCCATCAACGAGCGGAACACCGGGGAGCTGTTTTTT
-	few	TRBV28	TRBJ2-6	CASSSPGISGANVLTF	TGTGCCAGCAGTTCCCCCGGGATCTCTGGGGCCAACGTCCTGACTTTC
-	many	TRBV12-3/TRBV12-4	TRBJ1-2	CASSLSQGAFGYTF	TGTGCCAGCAGCCTATCACAGGGTGCCTTTGGCTACACCTTC
TRBD1	many	TRBV4-2	TRBJ2-7	CASSQLARDRVYEQYF	TGTGCCAGCAGCCAGCTCGCCCGGGACAGGGTTTACGAGCAGTACTTC
-	many	TRBV28	TRBJ2-7	CASSAVRGPQYF	TGTGCCAGCAGTGCCGTCCGGGGGCCTCAGTACTTC
-	many	TRBV20-1	TRBJ1-1	CSATLSPGGTEAFF	TGCAGTGCCACACTTTCCCCGGGAGGCACTGAAGCTTTCTTT
-	many	TRBV24-1	TRBJ1-5	CATSDRQAPNQPQHF	TGTGCCACCAGTGACCGACAGGCCCCTAATCAGCCCCAGCATTTT
TRBD2	many	TRBV19	TRBJ2-3	CASSRGGSGSTDTQYF	TGTGCCAGTAGTAGGGGCGGTAGCGGGAGCACAGATACGCAGTATTTT
TRBD2	many	TRBV29-1	TRBJ2-1	CSVEGGLEMYNEQFF	TGCAGCGTTGAAGGCGGACTAGAGATGTACAATGAGCAGTTCTTC
-	few	TRBV4-1	TRBJ2-5	CASSQVEGSQETQYF	TGCGCCAGCAGCCAAGTGGAGGGCAGTCAAGAGACCCAGTACTTC
-	-	TRBV6-2/TRBV6-3	TRBJ1-1	CASSYSGGNTEAFF	TGTGCCAGCAGTTACTCCGGAGGGAACACTGAAGCTTTCTTT
TRBD2	many	TRBV20-1	TRBJ2-1	CSARKGTSGSDNEQFF	TGCAGTGCTCGCAAAGGGACTAGCGGGAGCGACAATGAGCAGTTCTTC
TRBD2	many	TRBV20-1	TRBJ2-3	CSARLAGGSRQYF	TGCAGTGCTCGGTTAGCGGGAGGTTCACGTCAGTATTTT
TRBD2	few	TRBV4-2	TRBJ2-6	CASSPPGLAGGTGANVLTF	TGTGCCAGCAGCCCGCCGGGACTAGCGGGAGGGACTGGGGCCAACGTCCTGACTTTC
-	-	TRBV10-3	TRBJ2-2	CAISARSAGELFF	TGTGCCATCAGTGCCCGGTCAGCCGGGGAGCTGTTTTTT
TRBD1	-	TRBV5-1	TRBJ2-1	CASRLRDRAAEQFF	TGCGCCAGCAGGCTCCGGGACAGGGCAGCTGAGCAGTTCTTC
TRBD1	-	TRBV28	TRBJ2-3	CASSSRQGAKGTDTQYF	TGTGCCAGCAGTTCAAGACAGGGGGCAAAAGGTACAGATACGCAGTATTTT
-	many	TRBV5-1	TRBJ2-1	CASSLQGSPYNEQFF	TGCGCCAGCAGCCTACAGGGAAGCCCCTACAATGAGCAGTTCTTC
-	many	TRBV24-1	TRBJ2-3	CATSEGQTTQYF	TGTGCCACCAGTGAAGGACAAACTACGCAGTATTTT
-	-	TRBV29-1	TRBJ2-3	CSGKTEPPDTQYF	TGCAGCGGGAAGACAGAGCCTCCGGATACGCAGTATTTT